This passage covers 5 T cell receptor beta chains from one sample sequenced in a study of CXCR3-negative and CXCR3-positive naive CD8 T cells. Study outcomes and limitations: Comparison of naive cells showed more hydrophobic TRB CDR3s in CXCR3-positive than in CXCR3-negative naive cells.

Carrying UMI labels, the TRB cDNA libraries were prepared through 5' RACE. TCRdb derives one entry per CDR3 protein from the 5' RACE reads, leaving out DNA. The sample table includes about 150,000 distinct CDR3 sequences. No cognate antigen is known for these TCRs. The sequenced material came from naive CXCR3+ CD8+ T cells from blood. Specified subset: CD45RO-CCR7+CD27+CD95- naive CD8+ T cells expressing CXCR3 (TNR3+). The receptors originated from a human donor in good health. Some clones in this sample may be carry-over from other donors' samples.

The rearrangement links TRBV12-5 to TRBJ2-7; TCRdb selects TRBD1, and the lack of DNA leaves this call unchecked. Germline V CDR1 and CDR2: LGHNT, FRNRAP. The CDR3 length is 12 residues. CDR3 region: CASGPRDYEQYF.

The CDR3 sequence: CASSPPGQGPQETQYF. The V and J genes are TRBV6-5 and TRBJ2-5; TCRdb names TRBD1, which stays unverified in the absence of DNA. This CDR3 spans 16 amino acids. Germline lookup yields CDR1 MNHEY and CDR2 SVGAGI.

The chain joins TRBV7-2 to TRBJ1-1. Germline-derived CDR1 and CDR2 are SGHTA and FQGNSA. CDR3 length: 15 residues. The CDR3 loop reads CASSSPLGLMGVAFF.

The V and J genes are TRBV28 and TRBJ1-2; absent DNA, TCRdb's TRBD1 call cannot be checked. The length of the CDR3 is 17 residues. Germline CDR1 reads MDHEN; CDR2 reads SYDVKM. CDR3 sequence: CASSNTNLLDRNYGYTF.

The genes are TRBV27 and TRBJ1-5; TCRdb names TRBD1, which stays unverified in the absence of DNA. Germline loops: CDR1 MNHEY, CDR2 SMNVEV (reference sequence). The CDR3 is 14 amino acids. CDR3 sequence: CASRGQGWNQPQHF.